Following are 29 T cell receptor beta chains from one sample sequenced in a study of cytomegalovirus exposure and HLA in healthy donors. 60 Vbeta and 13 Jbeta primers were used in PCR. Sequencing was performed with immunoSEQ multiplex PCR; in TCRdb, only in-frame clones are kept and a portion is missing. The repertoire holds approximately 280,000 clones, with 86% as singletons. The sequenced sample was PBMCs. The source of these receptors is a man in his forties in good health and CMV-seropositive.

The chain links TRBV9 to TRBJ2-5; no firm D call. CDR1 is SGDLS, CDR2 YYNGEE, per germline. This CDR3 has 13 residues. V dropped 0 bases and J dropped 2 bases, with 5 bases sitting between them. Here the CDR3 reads CASSVGPQETQYF. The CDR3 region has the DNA TGTGCCAGCAGCGTAGGTCCGCAAGAGACCCAGTACTTC.

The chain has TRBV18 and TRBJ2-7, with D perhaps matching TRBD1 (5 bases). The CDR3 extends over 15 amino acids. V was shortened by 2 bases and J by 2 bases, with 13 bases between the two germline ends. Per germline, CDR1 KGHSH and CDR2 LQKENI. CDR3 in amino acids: CASSPGVGRTYEQYF. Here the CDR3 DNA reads TGTGCCAGCTCACCAGGGGTGGGGCGTACCTACGAGCAGTACTTC.

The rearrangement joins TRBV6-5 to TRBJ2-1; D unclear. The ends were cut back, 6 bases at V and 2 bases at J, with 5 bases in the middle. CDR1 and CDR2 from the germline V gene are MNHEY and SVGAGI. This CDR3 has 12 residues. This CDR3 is CASRLTYNEQFF. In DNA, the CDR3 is TGTGCCAGCAGGCTAACCTACAATGAGCAGTTCTTC.

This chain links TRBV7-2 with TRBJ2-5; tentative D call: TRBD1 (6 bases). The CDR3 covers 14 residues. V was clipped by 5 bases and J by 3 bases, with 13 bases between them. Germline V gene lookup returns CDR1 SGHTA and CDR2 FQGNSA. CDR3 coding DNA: TGTGCCAGCAGCACAATGGGGGCTAAAGAGACCCAGTACTTC. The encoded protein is CASSTMGAKETQYF.

CDR3 protein: CASSEGPQETQYF. Written as DNA, the CDR3 is TGTGCCAGCAGTGAGGGGCCCCAGGAGACCCAGTACTTC. The chain has TRBV6-1 and TRBJ2-5; possibly TRBD1 for D (5 bases). The V end lost 3 bases, the J end lost 5 bases, and 10 bases lay between the germline ends. Germline V gives CDR1 MNHNS, CDR2 SASEGT. The CDR3 is 13 amino acids.

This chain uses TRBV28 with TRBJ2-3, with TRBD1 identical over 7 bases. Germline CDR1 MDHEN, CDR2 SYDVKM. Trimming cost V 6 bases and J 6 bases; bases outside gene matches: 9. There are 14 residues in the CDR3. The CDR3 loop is CASSRGTRADTQYF. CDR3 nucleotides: TGTGCCAGCAGCAGGGGGACGCGGGCGGATACGCAGTATTTT.

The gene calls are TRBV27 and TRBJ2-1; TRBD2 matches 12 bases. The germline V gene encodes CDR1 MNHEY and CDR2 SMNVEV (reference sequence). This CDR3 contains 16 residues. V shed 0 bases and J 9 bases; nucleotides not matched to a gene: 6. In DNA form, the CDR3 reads TGTGCCAGCAGTTTATCACTAGCGGGAGGAACCAGTGAGCAGTTCTTC. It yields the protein CASSLSLAGGTSEQFF.

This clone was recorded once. CDR3: CASSLGLPGQPQHF. DNA of the CDR3: TGTGCCAGCAGCCTGGGTCTTCCAGGGCAGCCCCAGCATTTT. The chain links TRBV7-2 to TRBJ1-5, with a tentative D call TRBD1 (5 bases). Trimming removed 5 bases at V and 7 bases at J, with 15 bases between. The V gene's germline CDR1 is SGHTA and CDR2 FQGNSA. The CDR3 spans 14 residues.

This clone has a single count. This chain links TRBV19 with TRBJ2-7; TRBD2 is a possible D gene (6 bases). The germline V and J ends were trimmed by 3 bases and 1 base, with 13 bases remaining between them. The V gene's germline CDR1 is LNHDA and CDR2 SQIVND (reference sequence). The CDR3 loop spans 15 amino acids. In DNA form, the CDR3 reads TGTGCCAGTAGTATTATGTTAGCGGAGTCCTACGAGCAGTACTTC. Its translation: CASSIMLAESYEQYF. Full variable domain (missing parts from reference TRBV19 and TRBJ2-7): DGGITQSPKYLFRKEGQNVTLSCEQNLNHDAMYWYRQDPGQGLRLIYYSQIVNDFQKGDIAEGYSVSREKKESFPLTVTSAQKNPTAFYLCASSIMLAESYEQYFGPGTRLTVT.

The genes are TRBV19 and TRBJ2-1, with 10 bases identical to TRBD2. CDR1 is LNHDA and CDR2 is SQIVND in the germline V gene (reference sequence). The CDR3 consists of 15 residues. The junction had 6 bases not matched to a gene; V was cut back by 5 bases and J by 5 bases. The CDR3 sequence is CASSPAGGTNNEQFF. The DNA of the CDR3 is TGTGCCAGTAGTCCAGCGGGAGGGACGAACAATGAGCAGTTCTTC.

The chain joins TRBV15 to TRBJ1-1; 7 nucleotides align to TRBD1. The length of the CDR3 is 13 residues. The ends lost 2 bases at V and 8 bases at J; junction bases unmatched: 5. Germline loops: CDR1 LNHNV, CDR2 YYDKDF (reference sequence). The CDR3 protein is CATSRRQGAEAFF. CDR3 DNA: TGTGCCACCAGCAGACGACAGGGTGCCGAAGCTTTCTTT. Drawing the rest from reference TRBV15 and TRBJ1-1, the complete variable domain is DAMVIQNPRYQVTQFGKPVTLSCSQTLNHNVMYWYQQKSSQAPKLLFHYYDKDFNNEADTPDNFQSRRPNTSFCFLDIRSPGLGDTAMYLCATSRRQGAEAFFGQGTRLTVV.

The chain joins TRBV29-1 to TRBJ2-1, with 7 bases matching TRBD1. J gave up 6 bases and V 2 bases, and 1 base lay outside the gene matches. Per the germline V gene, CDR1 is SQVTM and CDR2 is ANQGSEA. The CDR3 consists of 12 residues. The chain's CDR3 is CSVERGPNEQFF. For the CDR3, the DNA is TGCAGCGTTGAAAGGGGGCCCAATGAGCAGTTCTTC.

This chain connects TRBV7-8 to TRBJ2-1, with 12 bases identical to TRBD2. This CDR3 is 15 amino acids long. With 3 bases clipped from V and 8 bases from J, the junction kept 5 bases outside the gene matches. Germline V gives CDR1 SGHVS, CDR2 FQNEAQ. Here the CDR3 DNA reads TGTGCCAGCAGCTTCCGACTAGCGGGAGCATATGAGCAGTTCTTC. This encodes CASSFRLAGAYEQFF.

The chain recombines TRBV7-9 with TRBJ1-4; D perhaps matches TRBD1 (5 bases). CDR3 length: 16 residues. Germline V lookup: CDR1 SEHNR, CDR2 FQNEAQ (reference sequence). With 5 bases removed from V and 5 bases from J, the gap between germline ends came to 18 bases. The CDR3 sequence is CASSPLIDRQNEKLFF. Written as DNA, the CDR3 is TGTGCCAGCAGCCCTCTCATAGACAGACAGAATGAAAAACTGTTTTTT.

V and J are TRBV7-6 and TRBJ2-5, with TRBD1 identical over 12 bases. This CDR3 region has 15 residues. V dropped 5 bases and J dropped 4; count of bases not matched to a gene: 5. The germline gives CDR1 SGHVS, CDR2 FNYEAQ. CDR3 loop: CASSPGQGARETQYF. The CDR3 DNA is TGTGCCAGCAGCCCGGGACAGGGGGCTAGAGAGACCCAGTACTTC.

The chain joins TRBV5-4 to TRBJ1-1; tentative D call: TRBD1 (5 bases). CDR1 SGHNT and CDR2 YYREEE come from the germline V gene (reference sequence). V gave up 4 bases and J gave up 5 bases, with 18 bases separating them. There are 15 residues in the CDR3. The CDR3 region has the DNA TGTGCCAGCAGCCCAAACACAGGTGGGGGGACTGAAGCTTTCTTT. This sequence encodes CASSPNTGGGTEAFF.

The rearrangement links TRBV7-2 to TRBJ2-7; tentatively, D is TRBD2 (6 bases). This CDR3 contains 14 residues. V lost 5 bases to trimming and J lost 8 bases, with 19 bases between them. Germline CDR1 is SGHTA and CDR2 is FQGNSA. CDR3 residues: CASSSAGRPTKQYF. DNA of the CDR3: TGTGCCAGCAGCAGCGCGGGACGACCTACGAAGCAGTACTTC.

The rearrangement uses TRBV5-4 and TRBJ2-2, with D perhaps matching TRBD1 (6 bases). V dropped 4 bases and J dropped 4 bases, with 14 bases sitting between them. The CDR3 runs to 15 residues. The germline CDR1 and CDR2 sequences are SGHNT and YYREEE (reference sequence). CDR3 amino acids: CASSPPGHSTGELFF. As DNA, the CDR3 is TGTGCCAGCAGCCCACCGGGACATAGCACCGGGGAGCTGTTTTTT.

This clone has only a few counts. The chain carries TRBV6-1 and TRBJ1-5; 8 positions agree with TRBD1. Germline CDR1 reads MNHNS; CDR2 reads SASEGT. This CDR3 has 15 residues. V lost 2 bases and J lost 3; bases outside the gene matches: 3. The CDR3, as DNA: TGTGCCAGCAGTGAATACAGGGGGTTCAATCAGCCCCAGCATTTT. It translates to CASSEYRGFNQPQHF.

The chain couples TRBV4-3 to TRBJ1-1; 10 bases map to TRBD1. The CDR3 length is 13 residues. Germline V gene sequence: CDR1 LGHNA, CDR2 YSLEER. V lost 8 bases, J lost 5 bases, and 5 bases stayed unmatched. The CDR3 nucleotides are TGCGCCAGCGGGCGGGACAGGGGTACTGAAGCTTTCTTT. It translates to CASGRDRGTEAFF.

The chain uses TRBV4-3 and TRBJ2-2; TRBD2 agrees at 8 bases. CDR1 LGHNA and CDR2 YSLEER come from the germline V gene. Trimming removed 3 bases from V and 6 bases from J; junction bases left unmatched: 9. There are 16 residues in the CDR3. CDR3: CASSQRAAGAAGELFF. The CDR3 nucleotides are TGCGCCAGCAGCCAGAGGGCAGCGGGAGCCGCCGGGGAGCTGTTTTTT.

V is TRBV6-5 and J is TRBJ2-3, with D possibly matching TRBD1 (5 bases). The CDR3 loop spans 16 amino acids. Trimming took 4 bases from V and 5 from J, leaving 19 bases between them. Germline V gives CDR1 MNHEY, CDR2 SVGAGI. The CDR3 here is CASSSVPRGIVDTQYF. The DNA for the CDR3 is TGTGCCAGCAGTTCCGTCCCAAGGGGCATAGTAGATACGCAGTATTTT.

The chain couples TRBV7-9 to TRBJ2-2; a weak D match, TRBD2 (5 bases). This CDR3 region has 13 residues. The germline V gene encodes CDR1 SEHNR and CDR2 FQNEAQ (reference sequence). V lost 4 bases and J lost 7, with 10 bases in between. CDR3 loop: CASSSYEGGELFF. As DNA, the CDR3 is TGTGCCAGCAGCTCCTATGAGGGCGGGGAGCTGTTTTTT.

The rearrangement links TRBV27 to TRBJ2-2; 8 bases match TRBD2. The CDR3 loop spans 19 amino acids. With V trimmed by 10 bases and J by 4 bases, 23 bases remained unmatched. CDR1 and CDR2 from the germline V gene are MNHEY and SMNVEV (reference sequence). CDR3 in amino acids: CATSPRGSGIRTGTGELFF. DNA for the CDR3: TGTGCCACTTCCCCAAGGGGTAGCGGGATACGAACGGGCACCGGGGAGCTGTTTTTT.

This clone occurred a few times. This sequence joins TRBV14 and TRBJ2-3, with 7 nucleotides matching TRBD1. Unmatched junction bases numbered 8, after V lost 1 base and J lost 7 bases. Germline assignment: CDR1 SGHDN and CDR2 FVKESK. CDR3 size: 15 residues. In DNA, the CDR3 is TGTGCCAGCAGCCAAGGGACGCGACAGGGACATACGCAGTATTTT. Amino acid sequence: CASSQGTRQGHTQYF.

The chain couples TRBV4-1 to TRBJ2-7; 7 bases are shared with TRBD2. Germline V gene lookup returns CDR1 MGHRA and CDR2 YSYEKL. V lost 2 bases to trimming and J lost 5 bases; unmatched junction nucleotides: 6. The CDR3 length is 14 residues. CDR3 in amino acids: CASSQLGLTDEQYF. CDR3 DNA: TGCGCCAGCAGCCAACTGGGACTAACTGACGAGCAGTACTTC.

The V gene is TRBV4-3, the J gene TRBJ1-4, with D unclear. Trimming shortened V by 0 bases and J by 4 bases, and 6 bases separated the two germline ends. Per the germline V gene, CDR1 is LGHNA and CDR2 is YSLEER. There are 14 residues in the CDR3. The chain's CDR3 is CASSQDRSNEKLFF. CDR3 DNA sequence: TGCGCCAGCAGCCAAGACCGGAGTAATGAAAAACTGTTTTTT.

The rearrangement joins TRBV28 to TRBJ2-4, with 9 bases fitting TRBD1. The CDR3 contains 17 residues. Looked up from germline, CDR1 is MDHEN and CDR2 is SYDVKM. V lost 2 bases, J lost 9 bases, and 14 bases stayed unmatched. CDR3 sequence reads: CASSLRKGTGSGIIQYF. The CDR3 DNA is TGTGCCAGCAGTTTAAGAAAAGGGACAGGGTCGGGAATCATTCAGTACTTC.

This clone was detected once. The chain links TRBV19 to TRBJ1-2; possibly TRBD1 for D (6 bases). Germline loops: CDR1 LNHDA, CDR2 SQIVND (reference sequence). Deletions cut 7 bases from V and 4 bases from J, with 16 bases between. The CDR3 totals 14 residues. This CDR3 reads CASTPQGNSYGYTF. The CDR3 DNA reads TGTGCCAGTACCCCCCAGGGGAATTCCTATGGCTACACCTTC. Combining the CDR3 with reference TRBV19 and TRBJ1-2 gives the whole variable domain DGGITQSPKYLFRKEGQNVTLSCEQNLNHDAMYWYRQDPGQGLRLIYYSQIVNDFQKGDIAEGYSVSREKKESFPLTVTSAQKNPTAFYLCASTPQGNSYGYTFGSGTRLTVV.